These 5 T cell receptor beta chains were all obtained from the same sample, sequenced in a study of post-analysis software for immune sequencing data. Study-wide points: Five or six TRBV segments (TRBV5-6, TRBV5-1 and TRBV20-1 among them) occurred more frequently in patients than in controls.

The antigens of these receptors remain unknown. Built from TCR beta cDNA, the libraries had unique molecular identifiers in them. One entry per CDR3 protein, called by TCRdb with MiXCR from the PCR reads. The sample consists of 700,000 to 800,000 distinct CDR3 sequences, roughly 30% of them appearing once. Sequencing used blood. These receptors were taken from a girl between 10 and 17 years old with multiple sclerosis.

V and J are TRBV25-1 and TRBJ1-1, with D perhaps matching TRBD1 (6 bases). Trimming shortened V by 3 bases and J by 4 bases, and 15 bases separated the two germline ends. In germline, CDR1 is MGHDK, CDR2 SYGVNS. CDR3 size: 15 residues. For the CDR3, the DNA is TGTGCCAGCAGTGAGCAACAGGGTCGGGGCACTGAAGCTTTCTTT. It specifies CASSEQQGRGTEAFF.

For this clonotype: One end of the junction varies from germline; a read error may be responsible. The rearrangement joins TRBV5-1 to TRBJ2-3; 10 positions agree with TRBD1. The germline gives CDR1 SGHRS, CDR2 YFSETQ. The CDR3 covers 15 residues. In nucleotides, the CDR3 is TGTGCCAGCAGCGCGGGACAGGGGAGCACAGATACGCAGTATTTT. Translation gives CASSAGQGSTDTQYF.

The chain employs TRBV18 and TRBJ2-7, with 7 bases that match TRBD1. Germline assignment: CDR1 KGHSH and CDR2 LQKENI. V trimming: 4 bases; J trimming: 2 bases; junction bases outside the gene matches: 5. The CDR3 consists of 14 residues. The DNA of the CDR3 is TGTGCCAGCTCACTCGGGACAGCAGCCTACGAGCAGTACTTC. Its translation: CASSLGTAAYEQYF. Using reference TRBV18 and TRBJ2-7 for the parts outside the CDR3, the full variable domain is NAGVMQNPRHLVRRRGQEARLRCSPMKGHSHVYWYRQLPEEGLKFMVYLQKENIIDESGMPKERFSAEFPKEGPSILRIQQVVRGDSAAYFCASSLGTAAYEQYFGPGTRLTVT.

This rearrangement joins TRBV7-2 to TRBJ2-1; TRBD2 matches at 7 bases. Germline V CDR1 and CDR2: SGHTA, FQGNSA. The CDR3 is 16 amino acids. V lost 2 bases and J lost 2; bases outside the gene matches: 6. The CDR3 coding sequence is TGTGCCAGCAGCTTATTGGGGGGGACTCCCTACAATGAGCAGTTCTTC. It encodes CASSLLGGTPYNEQFF.

This clonotype has just a few counts. V usage is TRBV28 and J usage is TRBJ1-2, with D unresolved. The ends were cut back, 6 bases at V and 6 bases at J, with 5 bases in the middle. Germline-derived CDR1 and CDR2 are MDHEN and SYDVKM. The CDR3 has 10 amino acids. The CDR3 DNA is TGTGCCAGCAGCGGTAATGGCTACACCTTC. It codes for CASSGNGYTF.